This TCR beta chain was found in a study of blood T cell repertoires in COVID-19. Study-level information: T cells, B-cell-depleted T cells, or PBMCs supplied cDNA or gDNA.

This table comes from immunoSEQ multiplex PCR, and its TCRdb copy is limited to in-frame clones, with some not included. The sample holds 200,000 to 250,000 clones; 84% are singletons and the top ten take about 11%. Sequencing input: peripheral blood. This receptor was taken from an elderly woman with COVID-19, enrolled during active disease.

In DNA form, the CDR3 reads TGTGCCAGCAGTTCTGCCGAGTCGAATAATTCACCCCTCCACTTT. Its protein product is CASSSAESNNSPLHF. The chain carries TRBV6-2 or TRBV6-3 and TRBJ1-6; D is unresolved. This CDR3 region has 15 residues. Germline assignment: CDR1 MNHEY and CDR2 SVGEGT. The V gene lost 4 bases and the J gene lost 5 bases, with 12 bases spanning the gap.